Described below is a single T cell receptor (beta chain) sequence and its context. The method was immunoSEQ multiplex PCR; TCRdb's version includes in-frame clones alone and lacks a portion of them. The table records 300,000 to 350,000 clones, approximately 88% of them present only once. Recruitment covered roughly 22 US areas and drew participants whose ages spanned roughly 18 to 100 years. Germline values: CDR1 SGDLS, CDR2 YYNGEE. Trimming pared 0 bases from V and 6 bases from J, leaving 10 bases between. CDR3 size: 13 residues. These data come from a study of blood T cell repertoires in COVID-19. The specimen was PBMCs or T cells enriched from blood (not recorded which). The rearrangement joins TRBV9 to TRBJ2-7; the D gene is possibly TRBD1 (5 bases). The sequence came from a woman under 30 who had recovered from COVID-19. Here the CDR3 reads CASSVVGVGEQYF. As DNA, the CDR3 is TGTGCCAGCAGCGTAGTAGGGGTCGGCGAGCAGTACTTC. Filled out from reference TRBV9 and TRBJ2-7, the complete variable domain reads DSGVTQTPKHLITATGQRVTLRCSPRSGDLSVYWYQQSLDQGLQFLIQYYNGEERAKGNILERFSAQQFPDLHSELNLSSLELGDSALYFCASSVVGVGEQYFGPGTRLTVT.